These 14 T cell receptor beta chains came from one sample sequenced in a study of blood T cell repertoires in COVID-19. This table comes from immunoSEQ multiplex PCR, and its TCRdb copy is limited to in-frame clones, with some not included. The sample contains a few hundred thousand clones, about 82% of which appear only once. The sample taken for sequencing was peripheral blood. The receptors derive from a man at least 80 years old with acute or convalescent COVID-19.

Comment on this clone: Within the sample, other DNA sequences also encode this same CDR3. The chain has TRBV9 and TRBJ1-1; 7 bases align to TRBD1. The CDR3 has 14 residues. CDR1 and CDR2 from the germline V gene are SGDLS and YYNGEE. Unmatched junction bases numbered 7, after V lost 4 bases and J lost 4 bases. This CDR3 reads CASSPRQGGTEAFF. In nucleotides, the CDR3 is TGTGCCAGCAGCCCTAGACAGGGTGGCACTGAAGCTTTCTTT.

The chain combines TRBV7-2 with TRBJ2-7, with 12 bases lining up with TRBD2. CDR3 length: 16 amino acids. Germline trimming cut 5 bases from V and 2 bases from J; bases unmatched to any gene: 7. Germline V CDR1 and CDR2: SGHTA, FQGNSA. The CDR3 is CASSPRLAGEPYEQYF. The CDR3 DNA reads TGTGCCAGCAGCCCTAGACTAGCGGGGGAACCCTACGAGCAGTACTTC.

This chain uses TRBV12-3 or TRBV12-4 with TRBJ2-5; a possible D gene is TRBD1 (5 bases). The V end lost 4 bases, the J end lost 6 bases, and 9 bases lay between the germline ends. This CDR3 is built from 12 residues. The CDR3 nucleotides are TGTGCCAGCAGTTCAGGGATTCAGACCCAGTACTTC. Residues: CASSSGIQTQYF.

The chain joins TRBV6-5 to TRBJ1-5; no clear D. Trimming removed 6 bases from V and 3 bases from J, with 12 bases in between. The germline gives CDR1 MNHEY, CDR2 SVGAGI. There are 14 residues in the CDR3. The CDR3, as DNA: TGTGCCAGCAGGGAGGGCGGGAACAATCAGCCCCAGCATTTT. Encoded protein: CASREGGNNQPQHF.

The V call is TRBV11-2, the J call TRBJ2-3, with 9 nucleotides matching TRBD1. J lost 2 bases, V lost 5 bases, and 5 bases had no gene match. The CDR3 extends over 15 amino acids. The germline V gene has CDR1 SGHAT and CDR2 FQNNGV. CDR3 nucleotides: TGTGCCAGCAGCCCGGGACAGGGAGACACAGATACGCAGTATTTT. Encoded protein: CASSPGQGDTDTQYF.

J is TRBJ2-7 and V is TRBV6-2 or TRBV6-3, with D possibly being TRBD2 (5 bases). Germline V gives CDR1 MNHEY, CDR2 SVGEGT. Trimming took 4 bases from V and 0 from J, leaving 16 bases between them. This CDR3 comprises 16 residues. In DNA, the CDR3 is TGTGCCAGCAGTTCACTCCGGGATTTTAGCTCCTACGAGCAGTACTTC. This sequence encodes CASSSLRDFSSYEQYF.

V gene TRBV10-3 combines with J gene TRBJ1-2; D unresolved. Trimming removed 0 bases from V and 8 bases from J, with 7 bases in between. The CDR3 totals 12 residues. Germline-derived CDR1 and CDR2 are ENHRY and SYGVKD. CDR3 loop: CAISESEGGYTF. The DNA for the CDR3 is TGTGCCATCAGTGAGTCGGAGGGCGGCTACACCTTC.

This chain links TRBV2 with TRBJ1-2; D unclear. V was clipped by 4 bases and J by 0 bases, with 12 bases between them. The germline gives CDR1 SNHLY, CDR2 FYNNEI. The CDR3 is 15 residues long. CDR3 in amino acids: CASSGTDQANYGYTF. DNA for the CDR3: TGTGCCAGCAGTGGTACAGACCAAGCTAACTATGGCTACACCTTC.

This clone was observed a handful of times. The chain is built from TRBV7-9 and TRBJ2-4, with TRBD1 as a possible D gene (6 bases). The CDR3 extends over 16 amino acids. In germline, CDR1 is SEHNR, CDR2 FQNEAQ (reference sequence). Trimming took 5 bases from V and 0 from J, leaving 14 bases between them. CDR3 DNA: TGTGCCAGCAGCCTAGAGACAGGATTAGCCAAAAACATTCAGTACTTC. Translating gives CASSLETGLAKNIQYF.

The chain has TRBV18 and TRBJ2-1, with D tentatively TRBD1 (6 bases). The CDR3 contains 13 residues. Trimming stripped 6 bases from V and 7 bases from J, with 13 bases between. CDR1 is KGHSH and CDR2 is LQKENI in the germline V gene. The CDR3 nucleotides are TGTGCCAGCTCTGAGGGGGTGAATAATGAGCAGTTCTTC. It yields the protein CASSEGVNNEQFF.

This sequence joins TRBV4-1 and TRBJ2-2; 7 bases align to TRBD1. CDR3 length: 14 residues. V dropped 5 bases and J dropped 6; count of bases not matched to a gene: 6. Germline-derived CDR1 and CDR2 are MGHRA and YSYEKL. The CDR3 bases are TGCGCCAGCAGCGTCGACAGGGTCCCCGGGGAGCTGTTTTTT. Its translation: CASSVDRVPGELFF.

The chain couples TRBV19 to TRBJ2-1, with D possibly being TRBD1 (5 bases). This CDR3 is 15 amino acids long. Trimming stripped 6 bases from V and 1 base from J, with 13 bases between. Looked up from germline, CDR1 is LNHDA and CDR2 is SQIVND (reference sequence). CDR3 DNA: TGTGCCAGTAGAAACAGGCTTTCGTCCTACAATGAGCAGTTCTTC. Amino acid sequence: CASRNRLSSYNEQFF.

Notes on this clone: One end of the junction is discordant with germline, which a read error may explain. This sequence joins TRBV7-7 and TRBJ2-5; 8 bases fit TRBD2. The CDR3 contains 17 residues. The germline V gene has CDR1 SSHAT and CDR2 FNYEAQ (reference sequence). The CDR3 nucleotides are TGTGCTAGCAGCTTAGGGGCAGCGGGGGAGTACCAAGAGACCCAGTACTTC. This sequence encodes CASSLGAAGEYQETQYF. The full variable domain, with the rest looked up from reference TRBV7-7 and TRBJ2-5, is GAGVSQSPRYKVTKRGQDVTLRCDPISSHATLYWYQQALGQGPEFLTYFNYEAQPDKSGLPSDRFSAERPEGSISTLTIQRTEQRDSAMYRCASSLGAAGEYQETQYFGPGTRLLVL.

The J gene is TRBJ1-1, the V gene TRBV28; D is possibly TRBD1 (6 bases). Trimming left V 6 bases short and J 3 bases short, with 17 bases between. The CDR3 length is 15 residues. Germline assignment: CDR1 MDHEN and CDR2 SYDVKM. The CDR3, as DNA: TGTGCCAGCAGAGTTGGGGGCAAGGGAGACACTGAAGCTTTCTTT. This encodes CASRVGGKGDTEAFF.